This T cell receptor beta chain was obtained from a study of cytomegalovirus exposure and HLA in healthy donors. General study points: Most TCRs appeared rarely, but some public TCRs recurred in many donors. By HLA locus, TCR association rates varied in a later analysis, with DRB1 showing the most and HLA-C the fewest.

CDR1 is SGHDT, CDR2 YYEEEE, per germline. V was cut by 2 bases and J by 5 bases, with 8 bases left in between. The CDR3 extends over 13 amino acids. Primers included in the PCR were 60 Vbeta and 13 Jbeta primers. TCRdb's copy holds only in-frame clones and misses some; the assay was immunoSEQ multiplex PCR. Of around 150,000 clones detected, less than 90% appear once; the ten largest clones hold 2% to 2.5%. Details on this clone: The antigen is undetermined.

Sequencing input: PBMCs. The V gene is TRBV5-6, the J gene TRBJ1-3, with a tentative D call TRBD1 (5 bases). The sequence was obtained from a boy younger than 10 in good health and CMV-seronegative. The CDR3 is CASSLRGRNTIYF. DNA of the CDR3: TGTGCCAGCAGCTTACGGGGGAGAAACACCATATATTTT.